Sequencing of this TCR beta chain was carried out in a study of T cell clonality in common variable immunodeficiency. Study results and limitations: Compared with healthy controls, CVID subjects showed increased TCRbeta clonality, mostly in about a third.

Sequencing used immunoSEQ multiplex PCR; TCRdb keeps in-frame clones, though not all of them. Singletons are absent from the sample, which has roughly 58,000 clones. This clone occurred many times. Its target is unknown. The missing CDR3 end, 3 residues past where the read stops, is filled in from the germline J gene. With 6 bases clipped from V and 6 bases from J, the junction kept 4 bases outside the gene matches. The CDR3 extends over 14 amino acids. Germline-derived CDR1 and CDR2 are WSHSY and SAAADI. The rearrangement joins TRBV10-2 to TRBJ2-1, with TRBD2 matching over 11 bases. This receptor was obtained from a person aged 18 to 75 in good health. The sequenced sample consisted of peripheral blood mononuclear cells. The sequenced part of the CDR3 DNA is TGCGCCAGCAGACCGGGACTAGCGGCCAATGAG. This codes for CASRPGLAANE. In full, the CDR3 reads CASRPGLAANEQFF.